A single T cell receptor beta chain is shown here with its context. What it recognizes is unknown. Produced via immunoSEQ multiplex PCR; TCRdb's table is partial and in-frame only. The sample lists 90,000 to 120,000 clones, 82% seen once, with approximately 0.99% in the top ten. This entry is derived from a study of T cell clones after liver transplantation. Whole-study findings and limits: Conclusions were preliminary, with small, heterogeneous patient groups. Post-transplant, graft-donor-reactive CD4 TCRbeta sequences in blood dropped significantly in most of the 8 subjects.

Thawed unstimulated PBMCs were FACS-sorted by CD3, CD4 and CD8 into two populations. The CDR3 is made up of 17 amino acids. The V gene's germline CDR1 is SGHVS and CDR2 FNYEAQ. The germline V and J ends were trimmed by 9 bases and 1 base, with 22 bases remaining between them. The sample consisted of CD4+ T cells from blood, taken before liver transplant. This sequence joins TRBV7-6 and TRBJ2-1; D tentatively reads TRBD1 or TRBD2 (5 bases each). The TCR sequence derives from a human donor who received a liver transplant. CDR3 amino acids: CARTIGANRTSYNEQFF. CDR3 coding DNA: TGTGCCAGGACCATCGGGGCAAACCGTACTTCCTACAATGAGCAGTTCTTC.